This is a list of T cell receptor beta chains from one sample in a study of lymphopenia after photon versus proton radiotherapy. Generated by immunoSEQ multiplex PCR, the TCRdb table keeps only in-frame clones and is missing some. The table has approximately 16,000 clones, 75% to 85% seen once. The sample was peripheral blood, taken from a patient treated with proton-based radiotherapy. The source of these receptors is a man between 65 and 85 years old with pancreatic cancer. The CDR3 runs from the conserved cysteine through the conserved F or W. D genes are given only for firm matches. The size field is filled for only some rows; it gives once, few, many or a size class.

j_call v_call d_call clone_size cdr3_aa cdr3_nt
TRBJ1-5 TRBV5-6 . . CASSLAPNSNQPQHF TGTGCCAGCAGCTTGGCGCCAAATAGCAATCAGCCCCAGCATTTT
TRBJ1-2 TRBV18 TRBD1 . CASSPRPPGQGTNYGYTF TGTGCCAGCTCACCTCGCCCTCCGGGACAGGGGACTAACTATGGCTACACCTTC
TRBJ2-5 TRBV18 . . CASSPQPTGLGETQYF TGTGCCAGCTCACCTCAACCAACAGGGCTCGGAGAGACCCAGTACTTC
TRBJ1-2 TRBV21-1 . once CASSKGDKGQTANYGYTF TGTGCCAGCAGCAAAGGGGATAAGGGACAGACAGCTAACTATGGCTACACCTTC
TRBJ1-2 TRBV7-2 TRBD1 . CASSFLPGQGPYGYTF TGTGCCAGCAGCTTTTTACCGGGACAGGGACCCTATGGCTACACCTTC
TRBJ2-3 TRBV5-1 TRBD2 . CASSLVTSGSGSTDTQYF TGCGCCAGCAGCTTGGTCACTAGCGGGAGCGGTTCCACAGATACGCAGTATTTT
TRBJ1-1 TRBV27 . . CAIGVNTEAFF TGTGCCATAGGGGTGAACACTGAAGCTTTCTTT
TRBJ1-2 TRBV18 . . CASSPPGAGAVSGYTF TGTGCCAGCTCACCACCGGGGGCAGGGGCGGTGAGCGGCTACACCTTC
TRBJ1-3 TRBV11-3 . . CASSSGGDRNTIYF TGTGCCAGCAGCTCGGGTGGGGACCGAAACACCATATATTTT
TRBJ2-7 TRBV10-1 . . CASSESTGSPEQYF TGCGCCAGCAGTGAGTCGACGGGTTCCCCTGAGCAGTACTTC